This TCR beta chain was sequenced in a study of blood T cell repertoires in COVID-19. About the study: The United States, Italy and Spain were the sources of the acute and convalescent COVID-19 samples. Sample material is recorded as cDNA or gDNA derived from T cells, B-cell-depleted T cells, or PBMCs.

As handled by the study authors: Estimated nucleated cell counts came from reference gene primer amplification. Profiling relied on immunoSEQ multiplex PCR, and the TCRdb table lists in-frame clones only, not all of them. That table is the source of V, J and clone size, and D and trimming were worked out from the DNA. The repertoire includes over 150,000 clones, under 95% of them detected once, and 4.5% to 5% sits in the top ten. The germline gives CDR1 LNHNV, CDR2 YYDKDF (reference sequence). With V trimmed by 6 bases and J by 1 base, 5 bases remained unmatched. The CDR3 length is 14 residues. Seattle cases were enrolled at active infection and followed longitudinally.

The rearrangement uses TRBV15 and TRBJ1-2; TRBD1 matches at 7 bases. The TCR was taken from a man younger than 30 with COVID-19, enrolled during active disease. The sequenced sample was peripheral blood. The CDR3, as DNA: TGTGCCACCAGTGGAACAGGGGATAACTATGGCTACACCTTC. Encoded protein: CATSGTGDNYGYTF.